This T cell receptor (beta chain) was identified during a study of control samples from healthy donors and cancer patients. The data were produced by immunoSEQ multiplex PCR, yet TCRdb's version contains in-frame clones alone and is incomplete. This sample has 150,000 to 200,000 clones, with about 91% found just once. Germline V gene lookup returns CDR1 MNHNS and CDR2 SASEGT. This CDR3 has 15 amino acids. V gave up 1 base and J gave up 7 bases, with 13 bases separating them. Material for sequencing was blood. This TCR was recovered from a man between 18 and 35 years old in good health. The V gene is TRBV6-1, the J gene TRBJ1-4; D gene uncertain. The chain's CDR3 is CASSEGARAVEKLFF. Written as DNA, the CDR3 is TGTGCCAGCAGTGAAGGGGCTAGGGCGGTTGAAAAACTGTTTTTT.